Below are 10 T cell receptor beta chains sequenced from a single sample in a study of control samples from healthy donors and cancer patients. Data came from immunoSEQ multiplex PCR; TCRdb stores just in-frame clones and leaves some out. The sample lists tens of thousands of clones, about 85% occurring once. Sequencing input: blood. The origin of the receptors is a woman in her 70s in good health.

CDR3 loop: CASSLGPAGTDTQYF. The CDR3 DNA sequence: TGTGCCAGCAGCTTAGGACCCGCCGGCACAGATACGCAGTATTTT. The chain links TRBV7-2 to TRBJ2-3; no clear D. Trimming left V 1 base short and J 1 base short, with 9 bases between. This CDR3 region has 15 residues. Germline-derived CDR1 and CDR2 are SGHTA and FQGNSA.

The chain is built from TRBV14 and TRBJ2-2, with D hard to call. The V and J ends lost 4 bases and 7 bases respectively, with 10 bases between them. The CDR3 spans 13 residues. The germline gives CDR1 SGHDN, CDR2 FVKESK. CDR3 sequence reads: CASSRDLNGELFF. The CDR3 DNA is TGTGCCAGCAGCCGCGACCTTAACGGGGAGCTGTTTTTT.

This chain links TRBV5-1 with TRBJ2-3; 10 nucleotides agree with TRBD1. After removal of 4 bases from V and 4 bases from J, the junction contained 6 bases not matched to a gene. The germline CDR1 and CDR2 sequences are SGHRS and YFSETQ. The CDR3 spans 15 residues. In DNA, the CDR3 is TGCGCCAGCAGCCCGACAGGGGGCATCGCAGATACGCAGTATTTT. Translated, it gives CASSPTGGIADTQYF.

The chain joins TRBV28 to TRBJ2-7; D is perhaps TRBD2 (7 bases). This CDR3 is built from 13 residues. V was pared by 6 bases and J by 4 bases, with 13 bases between. The V gene's germline CDR1 is MDHEN and CDR2 SYDVKM. The CDR3 nucleotides are TGTGCCAGCAGAGGGGGGGGGACGTACGAGCAGTACTTC. Translating gives CASRGGGTYEQYF.

This clone appeared once. The V and J genes are TRBV12-3 or TRBV12-4 and TRBJ1-2; D ambiguous. This CDR3 region has 11 residues. Trimming removed 3 bases at V and 6 bases at J, with 5 bases between. This CDR3 is CASSFLDGYTF. The DNA of the CDR3 is TGTGCCAGCAGTTTCTTGGATGGCTACACCTTC.

V and J are TRBV5-4 and TRBJ2-3; weak D call: TRBD2 (5 bases). Germline loops: CDR1 SGHNT, CDR2 YYREEE (reference sequence). The CDR3 consists of 15 residues. Trimming removed 0 bases from V and 0 bases from J, with 8 bases in between. CDR3 region: CASSLEPGSTDTQYF. For the CDR3, the DNA is TGTGCCAGCAGCTTGGAACCGGGGAGCACAGATACGCAGTATTTT.

This chain connects TRBV9 to TRBJ2-7; D tentatively fits TRBD1 or TRBD2 (5 bases each). This CDR3 is 14 amino acids long. V lost 2 bases, J lost 1 base, and 10 bases lay in between. Germline values: CDR1 SGDLS, CDR2 YYNGEE. CDR3 amino acids: CASSVGTVSYEQYF. The CDR3 nucleotides read TGTGCCAGCAGCGTCGGGACGGTATCCTACGAGCAGTACTTC.

This clone was seen just once. V and J are TRBV6-5 and TRBJ1-2, with TRBD1 identical over 7 bases. The ends lost 10 bases at V and 4 bases at J; junction bases unmatched: 6. CDR1 is MNHEY and CDR2 is SVGAGI in the germline V gene. CDR3 length equals 12 residues. The CDR3 nucleotides read TGTGCCACCAGACAGGGTGGCTATGGCTACACCTTC. Translated, it gives CATRQGGYGYTF.

The V and J genes are TRBV5-5 and TRBJ1-1, with no clear D. The length of the CDR3 is 16 residues. The V end was cut by 0 bases, the J end by 1 base, with 13 bases between. Germline CDR1 SGHKS, CDR2 YYEKEE (reference sequence). The CDR3 sequence: CASSLASGRQNTEAFF. The CDR3 DNA is TGTGCCAGCAGCTTGGCGTCCGGCCGGCAGAACACTGAAGCTTTCTTT.

Concerning this clone: This sample also contains other DNA sequences that code for the same CDR3. The chain uses TRBV5-1 and TRBJ2-7; 9 bases map to TRBD1. With V trimmed by 0 bases and J by 7 bases, 8 bases remained unmatched. CDR1 and CDR2 from the germline V gene are SGHRS and YFSETQ. CDR3 length: 15 residues. The CDR3 sequence: CASSLVGQGEGEQYF. The DNA of the CDR3 is TGCGCCAGCAGCTTGGTGGGACAGGGAGAGGGGGAGCAGTACTTC.